This TCR beta chain appears in the sequencing data of a study of shared clonotypes between healthy human individuals. The study, taken as a whole, reports: About 5.2% was the fraction of naive CD4 clonotypes found shared across several donors. Relative to clonotypes present in all four donors, those not shared had lower generation probabilities.

The donors were all Caucasian adults (living in Nashville, Tennessee). CD4+ cells yielded CD45RA+ naive and CD45RA-negative memory subsets. To note about this clone: Its antigen remains unknown.

Assay used: immunoSEQ multiplex PCR; TCRdb lists only in-frame clones, some missing. The sample shows 950,000 to 1,300,000 clones, about three quarters of them seen only once. Germline trimming cut 10 bases from V and 0 bases from J; bases unmatched to any gene: 5. Germline V gene sequence: CDR1 MNHEY, CDR2 SVGAGI. This CDR3 is 13 amino acids long. The chain has TRBV6-5 and TRBJ2-5; 7 positions agree with TRBD1. The sample was memory CD4+ T cells sorted from blood. Specified subset: CD45RA-negative fraction. This TCR derives from a man between 18 and 29 years old in good health. CDR3 nucleotides: TGTGCCACCTTGGACAGGAACCAAGAGACCCAGTACTTC. This translates into CATLDRNQETQYF.